This T cell receptor beta chain derives from a study of low-dose radiotherapy and immunotherapy resistance in tumors. Across the whole study: Per fraction, Cohort 1 was given 0.5 Gy every 2 weeks, for a total of 6.5 Gy.

Time point meaning: before trial treatment. The presence of advanced solid tumors lacking tumor-infiltrating lymphocytes characterized eligible patients. There are 15 residues in the CDR3. The V segment lost 0 bases and the J segment 8 bases; nucleotides outside the gene matches: 4. Germline V gene data show CDR1 as MNHNY and CDR2 as SVGAGI (reference sequence). Ten or more counts support this clonotype. Gene-specific TRAV and TRBV primers were used for first-strand cDNA, covering alpha and beta chains. For amplifying TCRs, the PCR ran for 20 to 25 cycles with Phusion, which was used together with a constant-region primer and the adapter on the V primers. Each CDR3 protein is one row after TCRdb ran MiXCR on the reads. The repertoire holds more than 70,000 distinct CDR3 sequences, around 30% seen once, with approximately 12% in the top ten.

This chain connects TRBV6-6 to TRBJ1-4; TRBD1 matches 9 bases. Sample: PBMCs, taken before treatment. The sequence came from a female donor with ovarian cancer. The CDR3 nucleotides are TGTGCCAGCAGTTACTCGGGACAGGGTTGGGAAAAACTGTTTTTT. This translates into CASSYSGQGWEKLFF.